The present T cell receptor beta chain was sequenced within a study of CD8 T cells in ankylosing spondylitis (TCRdb year 2017). In the study overall: To find TCR variants linked to disease, the study profiled T cell receptor beta repertoires in ankylosing spondylitis patients and healthy donors. In total, the full study cohort was made up of roughly 110 healthy donors and approximately 27 ankylosing spondylitis patients. Peripheral blood samples were taken, and synovial fluid was additionally collected from ankylosing spondylitis patients.

Overall results and qualifications from the work: A TCR beta motif of several highly homologous amino acid variants appeared characteristic of blood from ankylosing spondylitis patients. Some motif variants had previously been reported in the synovial fluid and blood of reactive arthritis patients, which suggests shared mechanisms of disease initiation. The disease-linked clones were reported to be significantly enriched in matched synovial fluid samples from ankylosing spondylitis patients. A CD8+ phenotype was shown by the disease-linked clones, which were found at relatively low frequencies in peripheral blood.

Instrument on record: Illumina HiSeq 2500. TCR beta libraries were prepared by quantitative 5'-RACE with molecular barcodes. The authors' analysis ran thus. A new computational method based on a probabilistic model of VDJ rearrangement was used to identify disease-linked TCR variants. Using fastp at Q25 and MiXCR, TCRdb reprocessed the public reads and kept productive beta chains. For every CDR3 protein sequence, its rows merge into one entry that carries the most common genes and DNA. The V and J calls come from TCRdb's annotation, not from the publication. This sample has around 770,000 distinct CDR3 sequences in its table, and approximately 12% of those were observed once. The ten largest make up approximately 0.5% of the sample. Concerning this clonotype: Its antigen is currently not known. No base quality values were provided; no much bigger clone lies one nucleotide off.

The receptor's source is a male donor with ankylosing spondylitis. The sample comprised blood, either unsorted or a sorted T cell fraction (not recorded which).

CDR3 region: CAITGTANTGELFF. Here is the DNA: TGTGCCATCACCGGGACAGCGAACACCGGGGAGCTGTTTTTT. The V gene is TRBV10-3 and the J gene is TRBJ2-2; 7 junctional bases match TRBD1. In the germline V gene, CDR1 corresponds to ENHRY and CDR2 to SYGVKD. V ends up 7 bases short and J 0 bases short, with an unmatched junction base count of 2. CDR3 length: 14 amino acids, cysteine to phenylalanine. The DNA shown is the 42-base CDR3, in frame from base 1.